These 3 T cell receptor beta chains were all obtained from the same sample, sequenced in a study of T cells in localized non-small cell lung cancer (dated by TCRdb to 2020 to 2022). Receptors were amplified or captured by the immunoSEQ multiplex PCR assay. TCRdb took over this immuneACCESS table, retaining in-frame rearrangements with V and J assigned. Such tables are incomplete; in checked studies, under half of the missing clones stem from an unresolved V gene, and the remainder is unexplained. The sample yields about 41,000 clones; about 88% were counted once. Of the sample, 6.5% to 9% is held by the ten largest clones. The sample was peripheral blood, taken before any cancer treatment. The receptors derive from a woman between 18 and 49 years old with stage III lung adenocarcinoma.

This clone showed up just once. V usage is TRBV18 and J usage is TRBJ1-1; D possibly corresponds to TRBD1 (6 bases). Trimming left V 2 bases short and J 7 bases short, with 14 bases between. Germline V gene data show CDR1 as KGHSH and CDR2 as LQKENI. This CDR3 is built from 14 residues. The CDR3: CASSPSGGALEAFF. In DNA, the CDR3 is TGTGCCAGCTCACCATCGGGGGGGGCCCTTGAAGCTTTCTTT.

V gene TRBV6-5 combines with J gene TRBJ2-7; D is possibly TRBD2 (5 bases). Trimming took 6 bases from V and 2 from J, leaving 17 bases between them. This CDR3 has 15 amino acids. The germline CDR1 and CDR2 sequences are MNHEY and SVGAGI. CDR3 loop: CASSREGRETYEQYF. DNA of the CDR3: TGTGCCAGCAGCAGAGAGGGTAGAGAAACCTACGAGCAGTACTTC.

A single count supports this clone. The chain couples TRBV5-6 to TRBJ2-5; 8 bases map to TRBD1. The CDR3 is 15 residues long. CDR1 is SGHDT and CDR2 is YYEEEE in the germline V gene. J lost 4 bases, V lost 5 bases, and 10 bases had no gene match. The CDR3 DNA reads as TGTGCCAGCAGTCCGACAGGGGTTGGACTAGAGACCCAGTACTTC. The encoded protein is CASSPTGVGLETQYF.